This TCR beta chain was observed in a study of patients and donors after allogeneic stem cell transplantation (dated by TCRdb to 2018 to 2021). The germline V gene (reference sequence) yields DFQATT for CDR1 and SNEGSKA for CDR2. The CDR3 has 12 amino acids, counting the end cysteine and phenylalanine. The read is trimmed to its CDR3 DNA, 36 bases read in frame from base 1. Relative to germline, V is 6 bases shorter and J is 4 bases shorter, with 10 bases between their ends. Preparation of the library involved RT-PCR. This sample was sequenced with a NextSeq 550. TCRdb reran the public reads through fastp at Q25 and MiXCR, keeping productive beta chains. Each entry is one CDR3 protein sequence, shown with its most common DNA and genes. The sample table lists about 210,000 distinct CDR3 sequences, about 37% of them with a count of one. More than 9% of the sample is held by the ten biggest clonotypes.

About this clonotype: The specificity of this receptor is unknown. Per-base qualities were not stored, and no clone one base away is much larger.

This chain joins TRBV20-1 to TRBJ1-5; a confident D gene designation cannot be given. The sequence was obtained from a human donor who was either an allogeneic HSCT recipient or a stem cell or donor lymphocyte infusion donor (not recorded which). It is not recorded whose cells these are; they may come from a transplant donor. The material sequenced was blood, either unsorted or a sorted T cell fraction (not recorded which). The CDR3 protein sequence reads: CSAQWGNQPQHF. The sequenced DNA: TGCAGTGCCCAGTGGGGTAATCAGCCCCAGCATTTT.